This T cell receptor beta chain was documented in a study of blood T cells in healthy people across ages. The V segment lost 4 bases and the J segment 2 bases; nucleotides outside the gene matches: 6. Germline CDR1 and CDR2: SEHNR and FQNEAQ (reference sequence). This CDR3 contains 17 residues. Details on this clonotype: Its target is unknown.

A sample-barcoded 5' primer and a J-beta primer mix were used in a second PCR of roughly 7 to 12 cycles. Each CDR3 protein gets one entry after TCRdb re-called the 5' RACE reads with MiXCR. This table holds some 920,000 distinct CDR3 sequences, 45% to 60% found once. Regarding the study as a whole: Per million T cells, TCR beta diversity dropped about linearly as age rose. In these data, TCR beta diversity tracked strongly with naive T cell percentage.

The origin of this receptor is a woman in her sixties or seventies in good health. The rearrangement uses TRBV7-9 and TRBJ2-5; 14 bases fit TRBD2. Sequencing was carried out using blood. The CDR3 sequence is CASSSGLAGVGQETQYF. CDR3 nucleotide sequence: TGTGCCAGCAGCTCGGGACTAGCGGGAGTAGGTCAAGAGACCCAGTACTTC.